The T cell receptor (beta chain) described here comes from a study of cytomegalovirus exposure and HLA in healthy donors. Findings and caveats of the study: With further analysis later on, most CMV-associated TCR beta chains appeared HLA-restricted. Reported findings show TCR beta sequences accurately forecast HLA-A and HLA-B alleles in most subjects.

PCR amplification relied on 60 Vbeta primers (plus 13 Jbeta primers). As handled by the study authors: Per a later analysis, the number of unique TCR beta chains was about 80 million, of which about 11 million were shared. The data were produced by immunoSEQ multiplex PCR, yet TCRdb's version contains in-frame clones alone and is incomplete. The DNA was the basis for D and trimming; V, J and clone size are from that table. Of roughly 120,000 clones listed, 74% are singletons. CDR3 length: 16 residues. V lost 0 bases to trimming and J lost 1 base, with 11 bases between them. Germline CDR1 and CDR2: SGHTS and YDEGEE. This clone showed up just once. Its specificity is unknown.

The rearrangement uses TRBV5-8 and TRBJ1-3; no definite D call. This TCR was sampled from a woman aged 50 to 60 in good health and CMV-seropositive. Sequenced: PBMCs. The CDR3 sequence is CASSLVKLSSGNTIYF. The CDR3 bases are TGTGCCAGCAGCTTGGTAAAGCTTTCATCTGGAAACACCATATATTTT.